Given below is one TCR beta chain in context. The ends lost 3 bases at V and 5 bases at J; junction bases unmatched: 2. In germline, CDR1 is SEHNR, CDR2 FQNEAQ (reference sequence). The CDR3 is made up of 14 amino acids. Using immunoSEQ multiplex PCR, the repertoire was profiled, and TCRdb retains in-frame clones only, with some absent. This sample has some 94,000 clones, with 90% to 97% found just once. The data derive from a study of technical replicates of blood from several donors. Material: T cells isolated from PBMCs. The origin of this receptor is a human donor in good health. The J gene is TRBJ2-5, the V gene TRBV7-9; 11 nucleotides match TRBD2. The CDR3 here is CASSLTSGIETQYF. CDR3 sequence (DNA): TGTGCCAGCAGCTTGACTAGCGGGATTGAGACCCAGTACTTC.